The clone carrying this T cell receptor beta chain appeared a single time. This sample stems from a study of cytomegalovirus exposure and HLA in healthy donors. A multiplex PCR was run with 60 Vbeta primers and 13 Jbeta primers. Produced via immunoSEQ multiplex PCR; TCRdb's table is partial and in-frame only. The profile shows under 150,000 clones, approximately 77% of them singletons. Germline V gene sequence: CDR1 LNHDA, CDR2 SQIVND (reference sequence). With 3 bases clipped from V and 7 bases from J, the junction kept 11 bases outside the gene matches. The CDR3 loop spans 15 amino acids. This chain links TRBV19 with TRBJ2-7, with TRBD1 identical over 8 bases. The sequenced sample was PBMCs. This sequence originates from a middle-aged woman in good health and CMV-seronegative. CDR3 nucleotides: TGTGCCAGTAGTATTCCAGGGGGCGCGACTAGGGAGCAGTACTTC. This translates into CASSIPGGATREQYF.